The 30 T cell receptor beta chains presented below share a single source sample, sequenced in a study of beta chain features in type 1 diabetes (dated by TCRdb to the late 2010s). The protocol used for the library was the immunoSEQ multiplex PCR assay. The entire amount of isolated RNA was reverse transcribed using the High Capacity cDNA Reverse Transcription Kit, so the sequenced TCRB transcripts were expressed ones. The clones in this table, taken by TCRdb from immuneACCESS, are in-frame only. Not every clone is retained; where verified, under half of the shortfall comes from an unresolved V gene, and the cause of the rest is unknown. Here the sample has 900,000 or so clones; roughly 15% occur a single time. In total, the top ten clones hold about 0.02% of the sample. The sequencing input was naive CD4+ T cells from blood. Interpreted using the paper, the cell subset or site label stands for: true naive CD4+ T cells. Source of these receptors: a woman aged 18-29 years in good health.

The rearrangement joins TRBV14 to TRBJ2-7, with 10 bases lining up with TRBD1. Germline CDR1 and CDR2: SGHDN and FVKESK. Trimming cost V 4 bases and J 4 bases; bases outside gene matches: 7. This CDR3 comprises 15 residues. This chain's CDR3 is CASSPRTGGLYEQYF. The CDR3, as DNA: TGTGCCAGCAGCCCTCGGACAGGGGGTTTGTACGAGCAGTACTTC.

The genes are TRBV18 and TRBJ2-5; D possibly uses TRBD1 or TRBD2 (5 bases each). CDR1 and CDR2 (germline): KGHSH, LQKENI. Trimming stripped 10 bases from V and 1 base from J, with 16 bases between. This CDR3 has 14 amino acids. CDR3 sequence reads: CATRRQGSQETQYF. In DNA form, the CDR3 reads TGTGCCACGCGGAGGCAGGGAAGCCAAGAGACCCAGTACTTC.

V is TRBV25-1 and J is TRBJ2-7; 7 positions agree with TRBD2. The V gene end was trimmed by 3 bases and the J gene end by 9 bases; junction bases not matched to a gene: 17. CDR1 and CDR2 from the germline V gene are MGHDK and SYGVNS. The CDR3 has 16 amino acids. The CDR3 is CASSDPGEAEGRGQYF. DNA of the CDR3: TGTGCCAGCAGTGACCCTGGGGAGGCGGAGGGGAGGGGGCAGTACTTC.

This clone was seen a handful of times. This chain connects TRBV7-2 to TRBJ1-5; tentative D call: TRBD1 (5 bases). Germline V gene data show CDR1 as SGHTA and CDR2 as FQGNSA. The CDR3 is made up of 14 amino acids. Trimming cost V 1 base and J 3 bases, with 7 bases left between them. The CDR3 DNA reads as TGTGCCAGCAGCTTAGTGGGGGTCAATCAGCCCCAGCATTTT. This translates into CASSLVGVNQPQHF.

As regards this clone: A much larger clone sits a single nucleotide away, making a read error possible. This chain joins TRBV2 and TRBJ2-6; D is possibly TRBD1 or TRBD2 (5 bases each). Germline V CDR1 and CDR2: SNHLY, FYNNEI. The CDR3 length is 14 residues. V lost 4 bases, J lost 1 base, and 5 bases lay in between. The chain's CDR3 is CASSGGSGANVLTF. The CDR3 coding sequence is TGTGCCAGCAGTGGGGGGTCTGGGGCCAACGTCCTGACTTTC.

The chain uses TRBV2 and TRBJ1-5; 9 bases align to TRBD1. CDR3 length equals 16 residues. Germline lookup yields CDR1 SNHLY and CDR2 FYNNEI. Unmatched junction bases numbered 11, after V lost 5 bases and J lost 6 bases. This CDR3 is CASSNYGTGSRQPQHF. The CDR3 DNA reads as TGTGCCAGCAGTAACTACGGGACAGGGTCACGTCAGCCCCAGCATTTT.

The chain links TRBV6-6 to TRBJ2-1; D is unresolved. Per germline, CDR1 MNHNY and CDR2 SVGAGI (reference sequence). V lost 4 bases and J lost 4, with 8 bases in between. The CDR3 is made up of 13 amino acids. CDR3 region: CASSFGFYNEQFF. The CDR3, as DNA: TGTGCCAGCAGTTTTGGGTTTTACAATGAGCAGTTCTTC.

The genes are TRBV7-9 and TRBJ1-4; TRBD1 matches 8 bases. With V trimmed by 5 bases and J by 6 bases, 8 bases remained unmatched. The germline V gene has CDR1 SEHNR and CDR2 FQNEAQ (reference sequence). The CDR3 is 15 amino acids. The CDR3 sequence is CASSQGQGDYEKLFF. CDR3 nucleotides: TGTGCCAGCAGCCAAGGACAGGGCGATTATGAAAAACTGTTTTTT.

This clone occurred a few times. CDR3 loop: CASSEARDYEQYF. The CDR3 bases are TGTGCCAGCAGTGAGGCCAGAGACTACGAGCAGTACTTC. The rearrangement uses TRBV2 and TRBJ2-7; D remains unclear. The CDR3 consists of 13 residues. Germline values: CDR1 SNHLY, CDR2 FYNNEI. Trimming stripped 3 bases from V and 3 bases from J, with 9 bases between.

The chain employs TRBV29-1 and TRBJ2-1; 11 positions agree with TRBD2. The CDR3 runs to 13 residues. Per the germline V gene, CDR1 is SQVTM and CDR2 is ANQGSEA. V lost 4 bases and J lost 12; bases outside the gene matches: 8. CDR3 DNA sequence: TGCAGCGTTGCGACTAGCGGGGCCGTACGGCAGTTCTTC. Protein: CSVATSGAVRQFF.

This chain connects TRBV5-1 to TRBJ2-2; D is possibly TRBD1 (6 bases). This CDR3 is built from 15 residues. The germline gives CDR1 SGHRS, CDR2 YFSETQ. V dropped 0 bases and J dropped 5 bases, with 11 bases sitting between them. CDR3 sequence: CASSLVTGSTGELFF. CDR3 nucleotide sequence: TGCGCCAGCAGCTTGGTTACAGGGTCGACCGGGGAGCTGTTTTTT.

CDR3 region: CASSAPEHTEAFF. The CDR3 region has the DNA TGTGCCAGCTCAGCTCCAGAACACACTGAAGCTTTCTTT. J is TRBJ1-1 and V is TRBV18; D remains ambiguous. V was shortened by 5 bases and J by 3 bases, with 10 bases between the two germline ends. The CDR3 loop spans 13 amino acids. Germline V gene sequence: CDR1 KGHSH, CDR2 LQKENI.

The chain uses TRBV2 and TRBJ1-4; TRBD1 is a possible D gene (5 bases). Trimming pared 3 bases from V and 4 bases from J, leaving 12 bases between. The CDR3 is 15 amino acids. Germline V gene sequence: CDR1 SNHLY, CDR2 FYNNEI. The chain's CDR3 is CASSDPGAHNEKLFF. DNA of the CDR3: TGTGCCAGCAGTGATCCCGGGGCCCATAATGAAAAACTGTTTTTT.

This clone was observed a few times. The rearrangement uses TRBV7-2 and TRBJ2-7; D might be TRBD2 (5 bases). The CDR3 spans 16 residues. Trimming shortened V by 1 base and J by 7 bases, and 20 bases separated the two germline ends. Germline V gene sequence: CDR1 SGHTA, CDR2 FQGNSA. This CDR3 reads CASSLGSTGFQNEQYF. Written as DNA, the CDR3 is TGTGCCAGCAGCTTAGGGAGTACGGGGTTCCAAAATGAGCAGTACTTC.

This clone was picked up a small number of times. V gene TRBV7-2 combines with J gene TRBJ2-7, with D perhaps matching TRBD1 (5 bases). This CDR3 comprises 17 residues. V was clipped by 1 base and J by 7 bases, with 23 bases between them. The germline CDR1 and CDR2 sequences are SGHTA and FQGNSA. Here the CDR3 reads CASSLGAPTEAGWEQYF. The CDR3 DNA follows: TGTGCCAGCAGCTTAGGGGCACCGACAGAAGCTGGGTGGGAGCAGTACTTC. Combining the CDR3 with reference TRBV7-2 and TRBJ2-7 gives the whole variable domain GAGVSQSPSNKVTEKGKDVELRCDPISGHTALYWYRQSLGQGLEFLIYFQGNSAPDKSGLPSDRFSAERTGGSVSTLTIQRTQQEDSAVYLCASSLGAPTEAGWEQYFGPGTRLTVT.

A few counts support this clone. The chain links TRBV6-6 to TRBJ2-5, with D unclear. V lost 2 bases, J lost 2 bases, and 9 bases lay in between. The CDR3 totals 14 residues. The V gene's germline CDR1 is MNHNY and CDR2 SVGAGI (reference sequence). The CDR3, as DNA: TGTGCCAGCAGTTACAACGCCCCACAAGAGACCCAGTACTTC. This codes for CASSYNAPQETQYF.

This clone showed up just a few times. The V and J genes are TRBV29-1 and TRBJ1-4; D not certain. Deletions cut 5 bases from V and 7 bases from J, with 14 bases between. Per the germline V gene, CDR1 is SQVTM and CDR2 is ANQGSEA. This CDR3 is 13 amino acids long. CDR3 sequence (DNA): TGCAGCGTTAAGCTCGGGAGTTTTGAAAAACTGTTTTTT. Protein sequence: CSVKLGSFEKLFF. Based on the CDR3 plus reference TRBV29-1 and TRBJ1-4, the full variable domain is SAVISQKPSRDICQRGTSLTIQCQVDSQVTMMFWYRQQPGQSLTLIATANQGSEATYESGFVIDKFPISRPNLTFSTLTVSNMSPEDSSIYLCSVKLGSFEKLFFGSGTQLSVL.

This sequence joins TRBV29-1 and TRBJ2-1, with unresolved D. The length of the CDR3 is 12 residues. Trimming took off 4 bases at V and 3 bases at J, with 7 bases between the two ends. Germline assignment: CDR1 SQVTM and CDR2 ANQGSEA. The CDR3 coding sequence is TGCAGCGTTGGACTGGACTACAATGAGCAGTTCTTC. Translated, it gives CSVGLDYNEQFF.

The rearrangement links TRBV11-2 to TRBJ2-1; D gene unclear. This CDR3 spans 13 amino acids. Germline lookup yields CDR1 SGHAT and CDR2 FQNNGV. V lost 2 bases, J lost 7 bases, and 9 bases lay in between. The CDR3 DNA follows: TGTGCCAGCAGCTTAATGCGTGAAAATGAGCAGTTCTTC. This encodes CASSLMRENEQFF.

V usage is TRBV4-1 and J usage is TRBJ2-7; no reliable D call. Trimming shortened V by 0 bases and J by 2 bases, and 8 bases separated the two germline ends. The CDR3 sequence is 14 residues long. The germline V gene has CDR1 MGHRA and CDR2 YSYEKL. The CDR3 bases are TGCGCCAGCAGCCAAGAATTGGCGACCTACGAGCAGTACTTC. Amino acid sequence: CASSQELATYEQYF.

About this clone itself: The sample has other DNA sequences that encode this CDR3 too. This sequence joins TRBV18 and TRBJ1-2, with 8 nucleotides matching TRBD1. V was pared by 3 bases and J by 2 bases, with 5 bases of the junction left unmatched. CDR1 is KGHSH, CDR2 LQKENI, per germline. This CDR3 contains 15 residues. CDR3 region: CASSPGTGGNYGYTF. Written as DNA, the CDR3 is TGTGCCAGCTCACCGGGGACAGGTGGAAACTATGGCTACACCTTC.

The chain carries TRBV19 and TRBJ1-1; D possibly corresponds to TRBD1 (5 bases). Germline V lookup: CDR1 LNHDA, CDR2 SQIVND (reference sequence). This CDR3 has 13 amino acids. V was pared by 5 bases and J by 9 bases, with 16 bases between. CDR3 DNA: TGTGCCAGTAGTGCACCACCGGGACTGCAAGCTTTCTTT. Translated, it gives CASSAPPGLQAFF.

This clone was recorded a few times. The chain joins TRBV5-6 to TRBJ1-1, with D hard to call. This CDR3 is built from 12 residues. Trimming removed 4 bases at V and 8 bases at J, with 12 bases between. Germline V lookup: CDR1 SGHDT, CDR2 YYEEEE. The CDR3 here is CASSGPLREAFF. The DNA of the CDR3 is TGTGCCAGCAGCGGTCCTTTAAGGGAAGCTTTCTTT.

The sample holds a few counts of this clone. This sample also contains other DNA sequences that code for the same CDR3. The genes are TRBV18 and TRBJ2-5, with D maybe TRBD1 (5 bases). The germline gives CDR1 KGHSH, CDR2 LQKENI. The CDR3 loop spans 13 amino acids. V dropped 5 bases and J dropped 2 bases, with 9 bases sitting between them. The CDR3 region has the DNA TGTGCCAGCTCATTTGACAGACAAGAGACCCAGTACTTC. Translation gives CASSFDRQETQYF.

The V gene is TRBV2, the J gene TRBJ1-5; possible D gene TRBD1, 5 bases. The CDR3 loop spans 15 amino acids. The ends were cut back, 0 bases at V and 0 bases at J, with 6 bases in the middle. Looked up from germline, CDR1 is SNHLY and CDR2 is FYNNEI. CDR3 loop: CASSEAGTSNQPQHF. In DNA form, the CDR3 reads TGTGCCAGCAGTGAAGCGGGGACTAGCAATCAGCCCCAGCATTTT.

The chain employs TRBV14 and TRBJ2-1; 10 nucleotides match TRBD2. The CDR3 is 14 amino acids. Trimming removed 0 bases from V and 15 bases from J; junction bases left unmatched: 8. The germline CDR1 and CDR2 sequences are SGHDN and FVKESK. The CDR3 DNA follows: TGTGCCAGCAGCCAAGATAGCAGCGGGAGGGGAAGGTTCTTC. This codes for CASSQDSSGRGRFF.

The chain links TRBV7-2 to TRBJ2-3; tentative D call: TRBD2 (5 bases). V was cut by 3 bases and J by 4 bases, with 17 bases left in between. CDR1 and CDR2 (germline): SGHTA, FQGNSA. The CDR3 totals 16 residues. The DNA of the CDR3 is TGTGCCAGCAGCTTTCGCGGAGGTCAGAGGGCAGATACGCAGTATTTT. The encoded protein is CASSFRGGQRADTQYF.

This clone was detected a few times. The CDR3 sequence: CASSLGTGANTEAFF. The CDR3 DNA follows: TGTGCCAGCAGCTTAGGGACAGGGGCGAACACTGAAGCTTTCTTT. This chain joins TRBV11-2 and TRBJ1-1; 9 nucleotides agree with TRBD1. CDR3 length: 15 amino acids. Losses at the gene ends were 1 base for V and 1 base for J; bases not matched to a gene: 1. From germline, CDR1 is SGHAT and CDR2 FQNNGV.

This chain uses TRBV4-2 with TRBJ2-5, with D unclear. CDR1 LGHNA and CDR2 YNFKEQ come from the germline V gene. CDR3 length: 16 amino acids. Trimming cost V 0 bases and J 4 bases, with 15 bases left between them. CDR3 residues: CASSQDRSAGGETQYF. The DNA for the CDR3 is TGTGCCAGCAGCCAAGATCGTTCGGCAGGTGGAGAGACCCAGTACTTC.

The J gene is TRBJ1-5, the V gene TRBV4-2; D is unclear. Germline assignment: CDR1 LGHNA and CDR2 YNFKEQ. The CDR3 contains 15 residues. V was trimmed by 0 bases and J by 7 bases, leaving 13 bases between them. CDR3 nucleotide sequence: TGTGCCAGCAGCCAAGATTTAGGAGTTGGGCAGCCCCAGCATTTT. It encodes CASSQDLGVGQPQHF.